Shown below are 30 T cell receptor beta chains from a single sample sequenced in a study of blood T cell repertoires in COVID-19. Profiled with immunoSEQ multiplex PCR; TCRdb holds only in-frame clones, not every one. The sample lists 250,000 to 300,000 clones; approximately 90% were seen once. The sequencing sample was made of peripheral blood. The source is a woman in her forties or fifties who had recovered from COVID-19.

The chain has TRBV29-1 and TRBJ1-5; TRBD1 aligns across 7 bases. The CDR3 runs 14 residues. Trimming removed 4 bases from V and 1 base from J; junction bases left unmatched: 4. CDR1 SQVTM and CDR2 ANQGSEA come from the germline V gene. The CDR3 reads CSVGAGGSNQPQHF. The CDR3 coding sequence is TGCAGCGTTGGGGCAGGGGGAAGCAATCAGCCCCAGCATTTT.

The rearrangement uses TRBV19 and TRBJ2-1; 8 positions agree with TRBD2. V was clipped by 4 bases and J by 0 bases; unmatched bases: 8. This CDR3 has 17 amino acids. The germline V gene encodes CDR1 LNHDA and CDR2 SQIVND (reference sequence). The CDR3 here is CASSKGAGASSYNEQFF. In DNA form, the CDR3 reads TGTGCCAGTAGTAAAGGAGCGGGGGCCAGCTCCTACAATGAGCAGTTCTTC.

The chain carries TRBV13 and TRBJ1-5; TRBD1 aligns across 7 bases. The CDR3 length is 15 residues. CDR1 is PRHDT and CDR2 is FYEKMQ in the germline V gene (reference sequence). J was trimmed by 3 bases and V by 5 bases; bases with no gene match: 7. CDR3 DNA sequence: TGTGCCAGCAGCCATACAGGGGACCCCAATCAGCCCCAGCATTTT. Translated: CASSHTGDPNQPQHF.

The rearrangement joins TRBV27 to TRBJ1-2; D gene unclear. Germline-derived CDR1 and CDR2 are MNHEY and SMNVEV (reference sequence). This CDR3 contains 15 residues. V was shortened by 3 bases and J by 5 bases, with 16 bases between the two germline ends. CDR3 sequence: CASSFVGEVGYGYTF. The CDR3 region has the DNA TGTGCCAGCAGTTTTGTCGGGGAGGTTGGATATGGCTACACCTTC.

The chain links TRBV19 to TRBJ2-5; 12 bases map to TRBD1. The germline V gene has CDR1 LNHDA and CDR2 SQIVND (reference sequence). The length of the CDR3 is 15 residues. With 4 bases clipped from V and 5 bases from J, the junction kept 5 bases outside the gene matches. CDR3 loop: CASSRDRGLMETQYF. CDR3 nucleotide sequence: TGTGCCAGTAGTAGGGACAGGGGGCTGATGGAGACCCAGTACTTC.

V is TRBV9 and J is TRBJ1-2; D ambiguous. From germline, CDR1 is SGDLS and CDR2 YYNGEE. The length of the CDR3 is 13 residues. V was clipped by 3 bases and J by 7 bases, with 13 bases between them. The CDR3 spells CASSAVQGGGYTF. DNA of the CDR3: TGTGCCAGCAGCGCCGTTCAAGGCGGTGGCTACACCTTC.

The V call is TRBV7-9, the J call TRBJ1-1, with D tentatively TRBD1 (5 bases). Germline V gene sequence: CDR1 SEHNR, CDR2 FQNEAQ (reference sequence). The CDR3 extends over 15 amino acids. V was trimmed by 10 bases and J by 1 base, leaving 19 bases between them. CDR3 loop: CATLTWDSGNTEAFF. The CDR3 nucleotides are TGTGCCACCCTGACGTGGGACTCAGGGAACACTGAAGCTTTCTTT.

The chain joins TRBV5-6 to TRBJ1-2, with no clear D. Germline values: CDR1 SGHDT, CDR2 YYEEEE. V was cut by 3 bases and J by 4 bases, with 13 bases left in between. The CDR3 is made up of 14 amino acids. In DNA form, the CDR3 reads TGTGCCAGCAGCTGGTCAGGCGGGAGCTATGGCTACACCTTC. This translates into CASSWSGGSYGYTF.

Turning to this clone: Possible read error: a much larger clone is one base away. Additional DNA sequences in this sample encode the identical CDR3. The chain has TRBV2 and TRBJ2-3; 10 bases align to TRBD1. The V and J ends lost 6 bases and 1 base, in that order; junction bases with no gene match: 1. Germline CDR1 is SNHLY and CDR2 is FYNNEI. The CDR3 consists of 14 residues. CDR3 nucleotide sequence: TGTGCCAGCAGGGGGACAGGGGGCACAGATACGCAGTATTTT. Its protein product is CASRGTGGTDTQYF.

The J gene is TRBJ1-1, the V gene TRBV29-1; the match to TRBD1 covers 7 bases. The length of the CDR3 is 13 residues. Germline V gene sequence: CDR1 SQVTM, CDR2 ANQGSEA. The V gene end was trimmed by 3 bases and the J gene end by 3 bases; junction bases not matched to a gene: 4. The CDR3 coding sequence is TGCAGCGTTGACCGACAGGGACACACTGAAGCTTTCTTT. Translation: CSVDRQGHTEAFF.

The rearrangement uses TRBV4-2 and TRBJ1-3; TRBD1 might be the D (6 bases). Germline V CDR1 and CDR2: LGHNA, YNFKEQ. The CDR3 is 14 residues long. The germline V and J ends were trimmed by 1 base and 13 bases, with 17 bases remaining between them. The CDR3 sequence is CASSQVDSLSAIYF. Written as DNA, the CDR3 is TGTGCCAGCAGCCAAGTGGACAGCCTAAGTGCTATATATTTT.

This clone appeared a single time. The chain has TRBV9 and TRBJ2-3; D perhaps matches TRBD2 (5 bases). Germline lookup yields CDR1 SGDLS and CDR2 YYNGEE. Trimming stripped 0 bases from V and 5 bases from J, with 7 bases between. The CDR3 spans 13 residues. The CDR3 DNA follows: TGTGCCAGCAGCGTAGGAGGAGGAGATACGCAGTATTTT. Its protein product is CASSVGGGDTQYF.

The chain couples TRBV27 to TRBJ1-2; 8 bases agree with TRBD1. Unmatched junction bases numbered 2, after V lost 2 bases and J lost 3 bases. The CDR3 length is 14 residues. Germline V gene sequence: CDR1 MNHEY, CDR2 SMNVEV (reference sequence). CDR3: CASSLTGGDYGYTF. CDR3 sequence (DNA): TGTGCCAGCAGTTTAACAGGGGGGGACTATGGCTACACCTTC.

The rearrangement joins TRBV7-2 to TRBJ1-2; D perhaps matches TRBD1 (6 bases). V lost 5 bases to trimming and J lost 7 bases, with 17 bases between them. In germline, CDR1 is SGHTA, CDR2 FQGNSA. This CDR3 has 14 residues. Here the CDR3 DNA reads TGTGCCAGCAGCACCGACAGGACCCCGGGTGGCTACACCTTC. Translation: CASSTDRTPGGYTF. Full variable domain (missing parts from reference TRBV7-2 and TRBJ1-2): GAGVSQSPSNKVTEKGKDVELRCDPISGHTALYWYRQSLGQGLEFLIYFQGNSAPDKSGLPSDRFSAERTGGSVSTLTIQRTQQEDSAVYLCASSTDRTPGGYTFGSGTRLTVV.

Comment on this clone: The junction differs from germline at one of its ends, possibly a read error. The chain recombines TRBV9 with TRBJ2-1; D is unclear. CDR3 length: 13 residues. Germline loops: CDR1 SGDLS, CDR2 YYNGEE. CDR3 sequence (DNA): TGTGCCAGCAGCCGGAGTTCCTATAATGAGCAGTTCTTC. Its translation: CASSRSSYNEQFF. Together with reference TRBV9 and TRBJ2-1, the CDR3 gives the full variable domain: DSGVTQTPKHLITATGQRVTLRCSPRSGDLSVYWYQQSLDQGLQFLIQYYNGEERAKGNILERFSAQQFPDLHSELNLSSLELGDSALYFCASSRSSYNEQFFGPGTRLTVL.

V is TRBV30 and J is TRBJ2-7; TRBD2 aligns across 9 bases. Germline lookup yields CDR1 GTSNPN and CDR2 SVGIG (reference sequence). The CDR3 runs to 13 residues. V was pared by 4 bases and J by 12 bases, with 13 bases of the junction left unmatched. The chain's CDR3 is CAWTSGTAHCSYF. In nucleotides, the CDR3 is TGTGCCTGGACTAGCGGGACCGCTCACTGCTCGTACTTC.

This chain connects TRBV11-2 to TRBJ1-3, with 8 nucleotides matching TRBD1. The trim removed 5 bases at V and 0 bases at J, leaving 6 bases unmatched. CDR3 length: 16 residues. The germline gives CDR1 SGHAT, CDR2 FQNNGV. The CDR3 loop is CASSRTGGFSGNTIYF. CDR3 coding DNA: TGTGCCAGCAGCCGAACAGGGGGGTTCTCTGGAAACACCATATATTTT.

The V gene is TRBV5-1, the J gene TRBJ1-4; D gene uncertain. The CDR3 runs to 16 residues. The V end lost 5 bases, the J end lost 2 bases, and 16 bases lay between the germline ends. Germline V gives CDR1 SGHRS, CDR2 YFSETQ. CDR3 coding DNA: TGCGCCAGCAGTTACGGGGATCAGAGGACTAATGAAAAACTGTTTTTT. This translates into CASSYGDQRTNEKLFF. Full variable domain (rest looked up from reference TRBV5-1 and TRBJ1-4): KAGVTQTPRYLIKTRGQQVTLSCSPISGHRSVSWYQQTPGQGLQFLFEYFSETQRNKGNFPGRFSGRQFSNSRSEMNVSTLELGDSALYLCASSYGDQRTNEKLFFGSGTQLSVL.

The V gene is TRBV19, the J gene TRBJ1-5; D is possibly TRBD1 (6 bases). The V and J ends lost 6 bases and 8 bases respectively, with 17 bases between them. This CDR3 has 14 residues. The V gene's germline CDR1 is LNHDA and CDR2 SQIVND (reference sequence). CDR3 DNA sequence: TGTGCCAGTAGAGAAAACAGGGAGCGTGAGCCCCAGCATTTT. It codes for CASRENREREPQHF.

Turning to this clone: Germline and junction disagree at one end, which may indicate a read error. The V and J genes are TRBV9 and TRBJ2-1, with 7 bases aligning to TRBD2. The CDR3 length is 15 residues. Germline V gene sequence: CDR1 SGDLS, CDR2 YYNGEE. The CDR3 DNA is TGTGCCAGCAGCGTCGGGGGAGGGCCCCCCAATCAGCAGTTCTTC. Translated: CASSVGGGPPNQQFF.

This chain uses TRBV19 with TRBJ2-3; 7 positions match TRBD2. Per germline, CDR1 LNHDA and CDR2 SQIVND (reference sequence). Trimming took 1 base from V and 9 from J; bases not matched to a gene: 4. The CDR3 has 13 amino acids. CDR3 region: CASSIGWEGTQYF. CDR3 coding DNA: TGTGCCAGTAGTATAGGATGGGAGGGCACGCAGTATTTT.

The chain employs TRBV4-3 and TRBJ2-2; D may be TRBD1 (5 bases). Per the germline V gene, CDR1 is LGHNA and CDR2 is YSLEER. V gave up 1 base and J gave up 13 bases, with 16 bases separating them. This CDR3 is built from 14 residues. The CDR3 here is CASSQVLDNGALFF. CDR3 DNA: TGCGCCAGCAGCCAAGTCCTGGACAACGGCGCGCTGTTTTTT.

The CDR3 coding sequence is TGTGCCAGCAGCCAAACGGGACAGGGATTATTCTCACCCCTCCACTTT. Translating gives CASSQTGQGLFSPLHF. V gene TRBV6-2 or TRBV6-3 combines with J gene TRBJ1-6, with 9 bases fitting TRBD1. Germline V gene lookup returns CDR1 MNHEY and CDR2 SVGEGT. V dropped 6 bases and J dropped 10; count of bases not matched to a gene: 13. The CDR3 consists of 16 residues.

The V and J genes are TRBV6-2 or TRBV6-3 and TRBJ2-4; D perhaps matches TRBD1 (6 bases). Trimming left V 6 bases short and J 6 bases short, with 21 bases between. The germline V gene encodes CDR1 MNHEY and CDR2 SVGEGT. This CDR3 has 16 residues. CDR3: CASSPVIGGFRNIQYF. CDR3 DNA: TGTGCCAGCAGCCCCGTGATAGGGGGATTCAGAAACATTCAGTACTTC.

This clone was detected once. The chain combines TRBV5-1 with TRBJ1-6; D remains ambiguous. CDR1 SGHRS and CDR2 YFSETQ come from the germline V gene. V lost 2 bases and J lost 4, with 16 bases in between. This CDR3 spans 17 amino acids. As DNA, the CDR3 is TGCGCCAGCAGCTTTAGATCCCGGACTGGATATAATTCACCCCTCCACTTT. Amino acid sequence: CASSFRSRTGYNSPLHF.

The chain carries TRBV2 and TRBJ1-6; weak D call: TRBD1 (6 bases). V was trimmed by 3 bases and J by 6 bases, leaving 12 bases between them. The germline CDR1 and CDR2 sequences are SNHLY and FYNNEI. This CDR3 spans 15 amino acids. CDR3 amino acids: CASSEVRQANSPLHF. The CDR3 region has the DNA TGTGCCAGCAGTGAGGTGAGACAGGCTAATTCACCCCTCCACTTT.

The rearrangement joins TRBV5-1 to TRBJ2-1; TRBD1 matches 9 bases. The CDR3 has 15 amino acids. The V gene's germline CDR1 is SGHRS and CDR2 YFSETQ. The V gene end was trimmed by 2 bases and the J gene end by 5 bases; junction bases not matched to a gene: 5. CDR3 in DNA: TGCGCCAGCAGCTTTCGGACAGGGGCTAACAATGAGCAGTTCTTC. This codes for CASSFRTGANNEQFF.

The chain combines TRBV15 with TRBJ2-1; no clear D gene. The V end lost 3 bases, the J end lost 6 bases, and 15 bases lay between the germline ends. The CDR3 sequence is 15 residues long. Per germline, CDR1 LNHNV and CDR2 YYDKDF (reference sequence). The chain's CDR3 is CATSSARSELNEQFF. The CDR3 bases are TGTGCCACCAGCAGCGCGAGGAGCGAGCTCAATGAGCAGTTCTTC.

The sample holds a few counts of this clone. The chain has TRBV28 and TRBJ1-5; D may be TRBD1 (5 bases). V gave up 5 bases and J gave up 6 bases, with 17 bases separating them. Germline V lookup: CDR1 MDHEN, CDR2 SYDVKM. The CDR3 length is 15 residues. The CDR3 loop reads CASSPGPRRGQPQHF. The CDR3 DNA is TGTGCCAGCAGTCCTGGCCCCCGGAGGGGTCAGCCCCAGCATTTT.

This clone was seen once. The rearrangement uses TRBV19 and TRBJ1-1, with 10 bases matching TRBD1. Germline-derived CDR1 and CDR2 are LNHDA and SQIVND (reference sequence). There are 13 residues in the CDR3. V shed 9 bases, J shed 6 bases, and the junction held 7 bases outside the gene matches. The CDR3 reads CASKDRGYSEAFF. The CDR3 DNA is TGTGCCAGCAAGGACAGGGGGTACTCTGAAGCTTTCTTT.